A selection of T cell receptor beta chains follows, all from one sample in a study of shared clonotypes between healthy human individuals. Repertoires were generated with immunoSEQ multiplex PCR, while TCRdb's copy carries only in-frame clones and drops some. Among hundreds of thousands of clones listed, roughly 96% were seen once. The specimen sequenced was naive CD8+ T cells sorted from blood. These receptors originate from a woman in her twenties or thirties in good health. Both conserved end residues are part of each CDR3. A D gene is named only where the DNA matches it firmly. The size field is filled for only some rows; it gives once, few, many or a size class.

TRBV9	-	TRBJ2-2	-	TGTGCCAGCAGCGTAGAAGTGCAGGGGCCGTCCACCGGGGAGCTGTTTTTT	CASSVEVQGPSTGELFF
TRBV25-1	-	TRBJ2-1	-	TGTGCCAGCAGCCACCCGGTGTCCTACAATGAGCAGTTCTTC	CASSHPVSYNEQFF
TRBV28	-	TRBJ2-7	-	TGTGCCAGCAGTTCTCTCACAGATTTCCCCTCCTACGAGCAGTACTTC	CASSSLTDFPSYEQYF
TRBV19	-	TRBJ1-2	TRBD1	TGTGCCAGTAGTATAGCGCGGACAGGGGGAGATGGCTACACCTTC	CASSIARTGGDGYTF
TRBV5-1	-	TRBJ2-3	TRBD2	TGCGCCAGCAGCCCCGGGGGGGGCGGCACAGATACGCAGTATTTT	CASSPGGGGTDTQYF
TRBV28	-	TRBJ1-6	-	TGTGCCAGCAGCTGGTCCGGGACACCCACGGGCCCCTATAATTCACCCCTCCACTTT	CASSWSGTPTGPYNSPLHF
TRBV7-2	-	TRBJ2-5	TRBD2	TGTGCCAGCAGCTTAGATGCTAGCGGGAGGCTAGAGACCCAGTACTTC	CASSLDASGRLETQYF
TRBV11-2	-	TRBJ1-1	-	TGTGCCAGCAGGGTGAATGCCAGGGAGAACACTGAAGCTTTCTTT	CASRVNARENTEAFF
TRBV28	-	TRBJ2-7	-	TGTGCCAGCAGTTTTTCAGCGGACTACGAGCAGTACTTC	CASSFSADYEQYF
TRBV5-1	-	TRBJ2-3	TRBD2	TGCGCCAGCAGCCGGGACCCTAGCGGGAGTAGCACAGATACGCAGTATTTT	CASSRDPSGSSTDTQYF
TRBV4-1	-	TRBJ2-7	TRBD2	TGCGCCAGCAGCCATACTCAGACTAGCGAATACGAGCAGTACTTC	CASSHTQTSEYEQYF
TRBV7-9	once	TRBJ1-2	-	TGTGCCAGCAGCTTAGTAGGAGGGTTCTATGGCTACACCTTC	CASSLVGGFYGYTF
TRBV15	-	TRBJ2-7	-	TGTGCCACCAGCAGGGCTCAAGGGTATCGGTACGAGCAGTACTTC	CATSRAQGYRYEQYF
TRBV7-9	-	TRBJ2-7	-	TGTGCCAGCAGCCGCGGGACTCACCCCTACGAGCAGTACTTC	CASSRGTHPYEQYF
TRBV12-5	-	TRBJ1-2	TRBD1	TGTGCTAGTGGTTGGGGACAGCAAAGAAACTATGGCTACACCTTC	CASGWGQQRNYGYTF
TRBV2	-	TRBJ2-1	-	TGTGCCAGCAGTGAGTCTAATGAGCAGTTCTTC	CASSESNEQFF
TRBV30	-	TRBJ2-5	-	TGTGCCTGGAGTGGGCAGGGGGAGACCCAGTACTTC	CAWSGQGETQYF
TRBV10-2	-	TRBJ2-1	TRBD2	TGCGCCAGCAGTGTAGGTAGGCTAGCGGGAGGGAGCTCCTACAATGAGCAGTTCTTC	CASSVGRLAGGSSYNEQFF
TRBV29-1	-	TRBJ2-3	-	TGCAGCGTTGATGGGCTTTTGGGGCGGAAAGCGGATACGCAGTATTTT	CSVDGLLGRKADTQYF
TRBV6-4	-	TRBJ1-5	-	TGTGCCAGCAGAGTAGGGAGCGGCAGCAATCAGCCCCAGCATTTT	CASRVGSGSNQPQHF
TRBV10-2	-	TRBJ1-1	-	TGCGCCAGTGGGGGGATGAACACTGAAGCTTTCTTT	CASGGMNTEAFF
TRBV27	-	TRBJ2-5	TRBD1	TGTGCCAGCAGTACCTGGACAGGGGTGGCAGAGACCCAGTACTTC	CASSTWTGVAETQYF
TRBV7-8	-	TRBJ2-2	-	TGTGCCAGCAGGCCCGCCGAGCTACCGGGGGCCGGGGAGCTGTTTTTT	CASRPAELPGAGELFF
TRBV27	-	TRBJ2-1	-	TGTGCCAGCAGCCCCGCGGCAGGGGAACAATTCGGGCAGTTCTTC	CASSPAAGEQFGQFF
TRBV21-1	-	TRBJ2-7	-	TGTGCCAGCAGCAAAAAGGGCGGGCGCGAGCAGTACTTC	CASSKKGGREQYF
TRBV4-1	-	TRBJ2-3	TRBD1	TGCGCCAGCAGACGTCGGACAGGGGCCACAGATACGCAGTATTTT	CASRRRTGATDTQYF
TRBV27	-	TRBJ2-2	TRBD2	TGTGCCAGCAGTTTTGAGCGGGAGGGAGGCACCGGGGAGCTGTTTTTT	CASSFEREGGTGELFF